What follows describes a single T cell receptor beta chain. This sample was taken from a study of blood T cell repertoires in COVID-19. Study in general: Both acute and convalescent COVID-19 samples were obtained from the United States, Italy and Spain. PBMCs, B-cell-depleted T cells, or T cells provided the cDNA or gDNA that made up the material.

In the study's own analysis: Counts of nucleated cells, estimated from reference gene primer amplification, were obtained. Sequencing used immunoSEQ multiplex PCR; TCRdb keeps in-frame clones, though not all of them. V, J and clone size derive from that table, while D and trimming were established from the DNA sequence. The table records about 230,000 clones, 75% to 90% of them present only once. Those enrolled in Seattle joined during active infection and were followed longitudinally afterward. Source material: peripheral blood. The clonotype was recovered from a man in his thirties or forties with COVID-19, enrolled during active disease.

CDR3 loop: CASSLRGARYGYTF. CDR3 bases: TGTGCCAGCAGTTTACGGGGGGCCCGATATGGCTACACCTTC. The rearrangement links TRBV27 to TRBJ1-2, with D perhaps matching TRBD1 (6 bases). The V end was cut by 2 bases, the J end by 5 bases, with 12 bases between. The CDR3 totals 14 residues. The germline gives CDR1 MNHEY, CDR2 SMNVEV (reference sequence).